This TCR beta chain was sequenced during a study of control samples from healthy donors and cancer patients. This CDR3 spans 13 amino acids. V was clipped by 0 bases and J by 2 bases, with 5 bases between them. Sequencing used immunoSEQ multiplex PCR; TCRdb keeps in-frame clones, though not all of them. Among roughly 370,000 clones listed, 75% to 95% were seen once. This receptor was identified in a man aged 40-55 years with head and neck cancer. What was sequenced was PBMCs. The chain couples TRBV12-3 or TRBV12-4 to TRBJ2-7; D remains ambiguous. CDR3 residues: CASSLARAYEQYF. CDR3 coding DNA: TGTGCCAGCAGTTTAGCCAGAGCCTACGAGCAGTACTTC.